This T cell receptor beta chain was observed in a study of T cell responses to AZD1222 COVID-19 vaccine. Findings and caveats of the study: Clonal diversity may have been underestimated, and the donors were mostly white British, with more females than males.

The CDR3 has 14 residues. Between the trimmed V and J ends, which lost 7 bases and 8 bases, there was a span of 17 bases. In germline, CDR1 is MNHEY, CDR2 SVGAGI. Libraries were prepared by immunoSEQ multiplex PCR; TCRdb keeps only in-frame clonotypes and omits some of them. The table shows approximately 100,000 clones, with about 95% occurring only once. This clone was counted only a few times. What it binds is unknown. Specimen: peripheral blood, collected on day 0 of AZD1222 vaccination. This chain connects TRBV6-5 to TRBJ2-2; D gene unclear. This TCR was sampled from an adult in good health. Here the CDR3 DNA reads TGTGCCAGCACAAAGAATCGGGTTTCTGGGGAGCTGTTTTTT. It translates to CASTKNRVSGELFF.